This TCR beta chain is from a study of blood T cell repertoires in COVID-19. Overall study context: Donors in the United States, Italy and Spain gave samples during acute or convalescent COVID-19. T cells, B-cell-depleted T cells, or PBMCs provided the cDNA or gDNA that served as material.

Authors' processing steps: How many nucleated cells were present was estimated from reference gene primer amplification. Method: immunoSEQ multiplex PCR; TCRdb's copy keeps in-frame clones and lacks some. V, J and clone size derive from that table, while D and trimming were established from the DNA sequence. The sample includes 410,000 or so clones, 70% to 90% of them seen just once. The CDR3 contains 13 residues. The germline V gene has CDR1 SQVTM and CDR2 ANQGSEA. Deletions cut 4 bases from V and 3 bases from J, with 12 bases between. Sample: peripheral blood. The gene calls are TRBV29-1 and TRBJ1-1; D is unclear. The TCR comes from a woman between 25 and 40 years old with active or convalescent COVID-19. The CDR3 coding sequence is TGCAGCGTTGTAGCTACCCCATACACTGAAGCTTTCTTT. Residues: CSVVATPYTEAFF. Complete variable domain (other parts from reference TRBV29-1 and TRBJ1-1): SAVISQKPSRDICQRGTSLTIQCQVDSQVTMMFWYRQQPGQSLTLIATANQGSEATYESGFVIDKFPISRPNLTFSTLTVSNMSPEDSSIYLCSVVATPYTEAFFGQGTRLTVV.